This TCR beta chain was obtained from a study of T-cell memory formation after mild COVID-19. Study-wide context: TCR clusters were largely donor specific.

This CDR3 is 14 amino acids long. Germline V gives CDR1 SGDLS, CDR2 YYNGEE. V gave up 4 bases and J gave up 3 bases; unmatched junction bases: 5. This clonotype occurred a few times. Its antigen is undetermined. Study-level findings and limits: Pre-infection memory contained some responding clones, which suggested that cross-reactive memory had joined. Clones contracting over day 15 to 85 were CD4/CD8 balanced, with later expanders leaning CD4+. The CD4+ clones that contracted clustered mainly within CM and EM, and the CD8+ clones concentrated in EMRA.

TCRdb ran MiXCR on the 5' RACE reads and lists one entry per CDR3 protein. This table has over 300,000 distinct CDR3 sequences, about 20% appearing once. The TCR was taken from a man between 18 and 35 years old who had mild COVID-19 (a few samples of this study predate the infection). Cell type and time point are not known. This chain uses TRBV9 with TRBJ2-3, with TRBD2 identical over 7 bases. Material for sequencing was PBMCs or a T cell subset sorted from them (not recorded which). The DNA of the CDR3 is TGTGCCAGCAGCCCCCAAGCGGGGACAGATACGCAGTATTTT. This codes for CASSPQAGTDTQYF.